This T cell receptor (beta chain) was retrieved from a study of shared clonotypes between healthy human individuals (dated by TCRdb to about 2020). About the investigation overall: A couple of women and three men aged 18 to 49 years were included in the cohort. Between about 0.85 and 9.5 billion PBMCs per donor were obtained by leukapheresis. For each donor, CD4 naive and CD4 memory were each given three plates, CD8 naive was given two plates, and CD8 memory was given one plate. To increase sequencing depth and limit assay-specific biases, different laboratories used diverse techniques to prepare libraries and sequence TCR repertoires. To estimate repertoire size and how much clonotype sharing occurs between individuals, the study deeply sequenced the blood TCR repertoires of five healthy adults.

Broad study findings and their caveats: Sampling was restricted to blood, and TCR repertoires in tissue are likely to differ from TCR repertoires in blood. Compared with non-shared clonotypes, the clonotypes found in all four sorted-subset donors had higher generation probabilities. About 5% of naive CD4, 3.5% of naive CD8, approximately 2% of memory CD4, and 0.4% of memory CD8 clonotypes were shared across several donors. Even with the large sequencing depth, rarefaction of the sorted-subset datasets indicated that sequencing was incomplete. Naive subsets generally had larger estimated clonotype richness than memory subsets. Pairwise subsampling led to the expectation that sequencing depth would affect the degree of clonotype sharing among donors. The genetic and exposure-history diversity represented was limited by the small number of donors.

Trimming takes 2 bases off V and 4 bases off J; junction bases not matched to a gene: 6. The germline V gene provides CDR1 SGDLS and CDR2 YYNGEE. The CDR3 runs 14 amino acids, cysteine and phenylalanine included. Kept here is only the CDR3 DNA, which spans 42 bases and is read in frame from base 1. TCR CDR3 regions were amplified from genomic DNA by multiplex PCR using the deep immunoSEQ assay. Extracted genomic DNA from each cell subset was distributed evenly across all wells of several immunoSEQ 96-well plates, and each plate was treated as a replicate. For sorted subsets, about 0.2 ug genomic DNA, equal to about 30,000 T cell genomes, was loaded into each replicate PCR. The purified libraries were quantified using a Qubit 3.0 fluorometer, sized with a Bioanalyzer 2100, and then quantified again using the KAPA Library Quantification kit. Every immunoSEQ 96-well plate was sequenced on a separate single-read 150-cycle Illumina NextSeq 550 flow cell. Turning to the authors' computational methods: The immunoSEQ output contained only junctional sequences without quality scores, so filtering could not match that applied to full-length reads. Sequences were annotated with PyIR, a Python wrapper for IgBLAST v1.9, and V/J genes and CDR3 were assigned using IMGT germline references. Reads were removed for weak V/J assignments (E-value above 1e-6), missing CDR3, stop codons, out-of-frame junctions, or ambiguous translated residues. V3J clonotypes were defined as sequences sharing an identical inferred V gene, J gene, and CDR3 amino acid sequence. The percentage overlap between two repertoires was calculated by dividing the number of shared unique clonotypes by the size of the smaller repertoire. RTK rarefaction, the Chao1 estimator, and Recon v2.1 estimates of unobserved clonotypes were used to assess repertoire richness. Generation probabilities for all TCRbeta clonotypes obtained by the gDNA method from a few donors were computed using OLGA. This immuneACCESS table, as held by TCRdb, lists in-frame sequences with V and J called but not all clones. Of the missing ones, under half trace to an unresolved V gene in checked studies; the others have no known cause. The V and J calls and clone size were taken over from that table, and D and trimming were inferred from the DNA. This sample has fewer than 3 million clones in its table, and about 90% of those were observed once. The ten largest make up more than 0.35% of the sample.

This clone was seen only once. The specificity of this receptor is unknown. Per-nucleotide qualities are absent, and no much larger clonotype sits a single base away. The donors were healthy, HIV-negative adults with no recently reported acute infections or vaccinations. Every donor was a Caucasian adult residing in Nashville, Tennessee, USA. CD4+ T cells were enriched by magnetic negative selection; naive cells were then positively selected on CD45RA, and the negative fraction formed the memory subset. After blood collection by leukapheresis, PBMCs were isolated using Ficoll-Histopaque density gradient centrifugation and then cryopreserved in the vapor phase of liquid nitrogen. Analytical flow cytometry was used to check the purity and quantity of each magnetically sorted T cell population. Genomic DNA was isolated from every sorted fraction and measured by UV absorbance on a Nanodrop 2000c.

The receptor's source is a man younger than 30 in good health. Some clones in this sample may be carry-over from other donors' samples. The chain joins TRBV9 to TRBJ2-7; 7 middle bases align to TRBD1. The sample taken for sequencing was naive CD4+ T cells from PBMCs. The cell subset or site label here, explained by the study, means: CD45RA+ positively selected. The DNA sequence is as follows: TGTGCCAGCAGCGTCGACAGGGTGGAGTACGAGCAGTACTTC. Translation gives CASSVDRVEYEQYF.